A single sample is the source of the 3 T cell receptor beta chains below, sequenced in a study of shared clonotypes between healthy human individuals. Repertoires were generated with immunoSEQ multiplex PCR, while TCRdb's copy carries only in-frame clones and drops some. The table lists about 980,000 clones, roughly 72% of them singletons. Sequencing was carried out using memory CD4+ T cells sorted from blood. Subset described: CD45RA-negative fraction. The receptors come from a man in his late teens or twenties in good health.

This chain links TRBV18 with TRBJ2-7; 7 bases align to TRBD1. The CDR3 consists of 14 residues. With 3 bases clipped from V and 5 bases from J, the junction kept 7 bases outside the gene matches. In germline, CDR1 is KGHSH, CDR2 LQKENI. CDR3 protein: CASSPNRGFDEQYF. The DNA for the CDR3 is TGTGCCAGCTCACCTAACAGGGGTTTCGACGAGCAGTACTTC.

In its sample, this clone was seen many times. This sequence joins TRBV4-3 and TRBJ2-1; 9 bases agree with TRBD1. Germline V gene lookup returns CDR1 LGHNA and CDR2 YSLEER. The CDR3 spans 15 residues. With 4 bases clipped from V and 2 bases from J, the junction kept 3 bases outside the gene matches. The CDR3 region has the DNA TGCGCCAGCAGCCCAAGGACAGGGGCCTACAATGAGCAGTTCTTC. This gives the protein CASSPRTGAYNEQFF.

The chain joins TRBV30 to TRBJ2-5, with D perhaps matching TRBD1 or TRBD2 (5 bases each). Trimming left V 0 bases short and J 0 bases short, with 11 bases between. This CDR3 has 15 residues. Germline V gene data show CDR1 as GTSNPN and CDR2 as SVGIG (reference sequence). This chain's CDR3 is CAWSVSWGYQETQYF. CDR3 DNA sequence: TGTGCCTGGAGTGTATCGTGGGGGTACCAAGAGACCCAGTACTTC. Combining the CDR3 with reference TRBV30 and TRBJ2-5 gives the whole variable domain SQTIHQWPATLVQPVGSPLSLECTVEGTSNPNLYWYRQAAGRGLQLLFYSVGIGQISSEVPQNLSASRPQDRQFILSSKKLLLSDSGFYLCAWSVSWGYQETQYFGPGTRLLVL.